This TCR beta chain comes out of a study of blood T cell repertoires in COVID-19. Turning to the study itself: Acute-phase and convalescent COVID-19 samples originated in the United States, Italy and Spain. T cells, B-cell-depleted T cells, or PBMCs supplied cDNA or gDNA.

This CDR3 has 16 residues. Germline V gene lookup returns CDR1 SGHRS and CDR2 YFSETQ. Trimming left V 5 bases short and J 2 bases short, with 18 bases between. Authors' data handling: Estimated nucleated cell counts came from reference gene primer amplification. Libraries were prepared by immunoSEQ multiplex PCR; TCRdb keeps only in-frame clonotypes and omits some of them. The V and J calls and clone size come from that table; D and trimming were worked out from the DNA. In the table there are approximately 230,000 clones, about nine tenths of which are singletons. The receptor comes from a man aged 25 to 45 who had recovered from COVID-19. J is TRBJ2-3 and V is TRBV5-1; D is perhaps TRBD1 (6 bases). Input material: peripheral blood. The CDR3 nucleotides read TGCGCCAGCAGAATCGGCCAGGGGCAGATCACAGATACGCAGTATTTT. Translation gives CASRIGQGQITDTQYF.